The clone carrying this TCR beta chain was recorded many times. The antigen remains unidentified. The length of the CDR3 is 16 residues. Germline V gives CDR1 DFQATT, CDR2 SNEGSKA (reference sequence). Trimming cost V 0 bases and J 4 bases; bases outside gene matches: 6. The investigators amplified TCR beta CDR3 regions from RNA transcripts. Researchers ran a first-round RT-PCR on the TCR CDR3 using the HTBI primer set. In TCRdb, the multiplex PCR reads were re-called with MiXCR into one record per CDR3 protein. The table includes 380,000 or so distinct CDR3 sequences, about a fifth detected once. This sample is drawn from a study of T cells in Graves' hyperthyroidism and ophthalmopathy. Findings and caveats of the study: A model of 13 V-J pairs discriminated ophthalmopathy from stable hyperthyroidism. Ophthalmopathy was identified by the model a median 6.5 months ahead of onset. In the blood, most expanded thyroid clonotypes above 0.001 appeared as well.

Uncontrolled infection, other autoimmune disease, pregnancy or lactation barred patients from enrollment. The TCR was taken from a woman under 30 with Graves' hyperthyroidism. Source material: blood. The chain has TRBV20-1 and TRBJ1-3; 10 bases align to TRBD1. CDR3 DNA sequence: TGCAGTGCTAGAGAAACCGGGACAGGGGTGGGAAACACCATATATTTT. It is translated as CSARETGTGVGNTIYF.